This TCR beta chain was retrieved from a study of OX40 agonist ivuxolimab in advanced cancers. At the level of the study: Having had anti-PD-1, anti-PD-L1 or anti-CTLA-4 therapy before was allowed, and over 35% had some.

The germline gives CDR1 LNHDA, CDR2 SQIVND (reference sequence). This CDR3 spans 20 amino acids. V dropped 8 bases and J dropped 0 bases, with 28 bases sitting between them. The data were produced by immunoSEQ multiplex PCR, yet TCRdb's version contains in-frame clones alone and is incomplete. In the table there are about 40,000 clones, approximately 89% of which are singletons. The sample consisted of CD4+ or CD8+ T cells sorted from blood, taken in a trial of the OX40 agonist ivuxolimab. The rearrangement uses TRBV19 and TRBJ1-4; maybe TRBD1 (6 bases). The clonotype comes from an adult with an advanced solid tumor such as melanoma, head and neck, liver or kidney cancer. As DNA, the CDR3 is TGTGCCAGTCACGAATATCATCTCCGGACAGTGAACGCAACTAATGAAAAACTGTTTTTT. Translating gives CASHEYHLRTVNATNEKLFF.